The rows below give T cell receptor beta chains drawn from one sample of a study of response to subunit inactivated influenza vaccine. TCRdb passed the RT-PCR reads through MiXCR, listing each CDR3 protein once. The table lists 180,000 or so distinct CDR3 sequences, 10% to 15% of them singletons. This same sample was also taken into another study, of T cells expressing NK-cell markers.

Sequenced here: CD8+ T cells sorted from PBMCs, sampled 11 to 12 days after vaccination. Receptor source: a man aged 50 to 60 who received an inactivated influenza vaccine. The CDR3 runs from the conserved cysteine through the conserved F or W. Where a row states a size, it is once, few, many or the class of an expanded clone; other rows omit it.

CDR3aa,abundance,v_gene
CASSSSSGGAPETQYF,NA,TRBV7-9
CASSVVGGYTEAFF,few,TRBV9
CASSYTSSGEQFF,few,TRBV6-2/TRBV6-3
CAISEWQANEKLFF,many,TRBV10-3
CASSVQGADSNQPQHF,NA,TRBV19
CATAGGAGPTWDEQFF,NA,TRBV15
CAIRSTGRDYEKLFF,NA,TRBV10-3
CATSSYSDMGGHNEQFF,few,TRBV15
CASSSRGLAGFNEQFF,many,TRBV28
CASSFSGPIYEQYF,few,TRBV7-2
CSARDTRAPSYEQYF,many,TRBV20-1
CASSSIAGGPDTQYF,once,TRBV7-2
CASSLEAGEKLFF,few,TRBV7-9
CASSDGGGEAFF,many,TRBV2
CASSGTLQGMVETQYF,NA,TRBV2
CASRGAFSTDTQYF,NA,TRBV9
CASSPGPANYGYTF,NA,TRBV28